This T cell receptor beta chain is drawn from a study of beta chain features in type 1 diabetes. General observations from the study: In patients and controls equally, PCR might favor templates that are shorter. Moderately but significantly shorter TCRB CDR3s were found in Type 1 diabetes patients in all four CD4+ subsets.

The entirety of the isolated RNA underwent reverse transcription, so expressed TCRB transcripts were sequenced. Sequencing was performed with immunoSEQ multiplex PCR; in TCRdb, only in-frame clones are kept and a portion is missing. The repertoire holds some 350,000 clones, with 8% to 10% as singletons. V dropped 5 bases and J dropped 2 bases, with 9 bases sitting between them. The CDR3 runs 13 residues. Per the germline V gene, CDR1 is SGHTA and CDR2 is FQGNSA. This clone was detected only a few times. Its target is unknown. Sorting that relied on CD45RO/CCR7/CD25/CD127/CD95/CD27 yielded CD4+ naive, central memory, regulatory and stem cell-like memory cells.

The sequence was obtained from a young man with type 1 diabetes. Sample: central memory CD4+ T cells from blood. This chain uses TRBV7-2 with TRBJ2-5, with D perhaps matching TRBD2 (6 bases). The DNA of the CDR3 is TGTGCCAGCAGCCTTCGGGGGCAAGAGACCCAGTACTTC. Protein product: CASSLRGQETQYF.